The rows below give T cell receptor beta chains drawn from one sample of a study of beta chain features in type 1 diabetes. The data were produced by immunoSEQ multiplex PCR, yet TCRdb's version contains in-frame clones alone and is incomplete. The sample comprises 860,000 or so clones, roughly a sixth of which are singletons, and 0.02% to 0.03% rests with the top ten. Material for sequencing was naive CD4+ T cells from blood. The receptor source for this set is a woman younger than 35 in good health. Each CDR3 is given with its conserved first and last residue. The order of the fields is clone size, V gene, D gene, J gene, CDR3 protein, CDR3 DNA. A D gene is named only where the DNA matches it firmly. Clone size is shown for a subset of rows, as once, few, many or a class of expanded clone.

>few|TRBV28|-|TRBJ2-5
CASSLGLRGETQYF
TGTGCCAGCAGTTTAGGCCTACGGGGGGAGACCCAGTACTTC
>few|TRBV5-1|-|TRBJ2-2
CASNPDGEGELFF
TGCGCCAGCAACCCGGACGGGGAAGGGGAGCTGTTTTTT
>few|TRBV5-1|-|TRBJ2-6
CASSSPWGRGSTGANVLTF
TGCGCCAGCAGCTCCCCTTGGGGGCGCGGTTCGACTGGGGCCAACGTCCTGACTTTC
>-|TRBV11-2|-|TRBJ2-7
CASSPASTKRFYEQYF
TGTGCCAGCAGCCCCGCCAGCACAAAACGCTTCTACGAGCAGTACTTC
>-|TRBV4-2|-|TRBJ1-5
CASSRRDSDNQPQHF
TGTGCCAGCAGCCGAAGGGATTCGGACAATCAGCCCCAGCATTTT
>few|TRBV6-1|TRBD1|TRBJ1-2
CASRGTGRYGYTF
TGTGCCAGCAGAGGGACAGGGAGGTATGGCTACACCTTC
>-|TRBV5-8|-|TRBJ1-5
CASSLGFDSASNQPQHF
TGTGCCAGCAGCTTGGGTTTCGACAGCGCTAGCAATCAGCCCCAGCATTTT
>many|TRBV14|-|TRBJ2-1
CASSRGYEQFF
TGTGCCAGCAGCCGTGGTTATGAGCAGTTCTTC
>-|TRBV28|-|TRBJ2-5
CASRAAVQETQYF
TGTGCCAGCAGGGCGGCAGTGCAAGAGACCCAGTACTTC
>few|TRBV2|-|TRBJ2-3
CASSITDTQYF
TGTGCCAGCAGCATCACAGATACGCAGTATTTT